These 21 T cell receptor beta chains share one sample of origin, sequenced in a study of cytomegalovirus exposure and HLA in healthy donors. This PCR relied on a set of 60 Vbeta primers and 13 Jbeta primers. Measured with immunoSEQ multiplex PCR; TCRdb has only the in-frame clones, and not every one. The sample features about 140,000 clones, with 2.2% in its top ten. The sequenced sample consisted of PBMCs. The receptor source for this set is a woman under 30 in good health and CMV-seronegative.

The chain carries TRBV29-1 and TRBJ2-5; 7 bases are shared with TRBD1. CDR1 and CDR2 from the germline V gene are SQVTM and ANQGSEA. The CDR3 is made up of 13 amino acids. With V trimmed by 2 bases and J by 5 bases, 5 bases remained unmatched. CDR3 DNA sequence: TGCAGCGTTGAAAGGACAGGCTGGGAGACCCAGTACTTC. Amino acid sequence: CSVERTGWETQYF.

The chain employs TRBV25-1 and TRBJ1-1; 9 nucleotides align to TRBD1. V shed 2 bases and J 3 bases; nucleotides not matched to a gene: 4. The CDR3 length is 15 residues. From germline, CDR1 is MGHDK and CDR2 SYGVNS. The CDR3, as DNA: TGTGCCAGCAGTGAAACAGGGGGCTGGGACACTGAAGCTTTCTTT. Translating it yields CASSETGGWDTEAFF. The full variable domain, its missing parts supplied by reference TRBV25-1 and TRBJ1-1, is EADIYQTPRYLVIGTGKKITLECSQTMGHDKMYWYQQDPGMELHLIHYSYGVNSTEKGDLSSESTVSRIRTEHFPLTLESARPSHTSQYLCASSETGGWDTEAFFGQGTRLTVV.

The gene calls are TRBV12-5 and TRBJ2-7; perhaps TRBD1 as D (6 bases). The CDR3 runs to 18 residues. Trimming took 6 bases from V and 2 from J, leaving 26 bases between them. The germline V gene has CDR1 LGHNT and CDR2 FRNRAP. As DNA, the CDR3 is TGTGCTAGTGGCCAAGGGGACAAGGATTCCACTTCAGCCTACGAGCAGTACGTC. Encoded protein: CASGQGDKDSTSAYEQYV.

V gene TRBV6-1 combines with J gene TRBJ1-2; D not resolved. The CDR3 has 14 amino acids. Trimming took 7 bases from V and 5 from J, leaving 17 bases between them. Germline CDR1 MNHNS, CDR2 SASEGT. The CDR3 is CASNRGGDGYGYTF. The CDR3 region has the DNA TGTGCCAGCAATCGAGGAGGAGACGGGTATGGCTACACCTTC.

The gene calls are TRBV7-8 and TRBJ2-5; 8 bases align to TRBD2. Germline V gene lookup returns CDR1 SGHVS and CDR2 FQNEAQ. This CDR3 comprises 14 residues. V lost 5 bases to trimming and J lost 2 bases; unmatched junction nucleotides: 4. The CDR3 here is CASSDTSGQETQYF. CDR3 DNA: TGTGCCAGCAGCGATACTAGCGGTCAAGAGACCCAGTACTTC.

V usage is TRBV5-1 and J usage is TRBJ2-5; 7 nucleotides agree with TRBD1. The CDR3 length is 16 residues. V shed 4 bases and J 0 bases; nucleotides not matched to a gene: 9. CDR1 is SGHRS, CDR2 YFSETQ, per germline. The CDR3 region is CASSRDGTAYQETQYF. The CDR3, as DNA: TGCGCCAGCAGCCGGGATGGGACAGCGTACCAAGAGACCCAGTACTTC.

Note on this clone: At one of its ends the junction is not consistent with the germline gene, which may arise from a read error. The CDR3 sequence is CASSPQDYQPQHF. CDR3 nucleotide sequence: TGTGCCAGTAGTCCACAGGACTATCAACCCCAGCATTTT. The genes are TRBV19 and TRBJ1-5; a possible D gene is TRBD1 (5 bases). The CDR3 extends over 13 amino acids. Germline-derived CDR1 and CDR2 are LNHDA and SQIVND (reference sequence).

A word on this clone: The sample has other DNA sequences that encode this CDR3 too. This sequence joins TRBV5-1 and TRBJ1-2; 9 bases are shared with TRBD1. V gave up 3 bases and J gave up 8 bases; unmatched junction bases: 11. Germline V gives CDR1 SGHRS, CDR2 YFSETQ. The CDR3 spans 15 residues. The CDR3 sequence: CASSWGQGMSGGYTF. In nucleotides, the CDR3 is TGCGCCAGCAGCTGGGGACAGGGTATGAGTGGGGGCTACACCTTC.

The chain employs TRBV7-3 and TRBJ2-5; 13 bases align to TRBD2. This CDR3 is built from 17 residues. Germline V gives CDR1 SGHTA, CDR2 FQGTGA. V shed 5 bases, J shed 8 bases, and the junction held 14 bases outside the gene matches. The CDR3 region has the DNA TGTGCCAGCAGCCAGACCACAGGACTAGCGGGAGCCCGTACCCAGTACTTC. It yields the protein CASSQTTGLAGARTQYF.

The chain carries TRBV7-6 and TRBJ2-2, with TRBD2 identical over 7 bases. The V and J ends lost 5 bases and 5 bases, in that order; junction bases with no gene match: 8. CDR3 length: 15 amino acids. CDR1 and CDR2 (germline): SGHVS, FNYEAQ. CDR3 in DNA: TGTGCCAGCAGCCCGCGGGGGACTGCAACCGGGGAGCTGTTTTTT. Translation: CASSPRGTATGELFF. Supplemented by reference TRBV7-6 and TRBJ2-2, the full variable domain reads GAGVSQSPRYKVTKRGQDVALRCDPISGHVSLYWYRQALGQGPEFLTYFNYEAQQDKSGLPNDRFSAERPEGSISTLTIQRTEQRDSAMYRCASSPRGTATGELFFGEGSRLTVL.

J is TRBJ1-4 and V is TRBV4-1; no firm D call. Per the germline V gene, CDR1 is MGHRA and CDR2 is YSYEKL. This CDR3 region has 14 residues. V dropped 8 bases and J dropped 0 bases, with 10 bases sitting between them. The CDR3 sequence is CASENRATNEKLFF. Here the CDR3 DNA reads TGCGCCAGCGAAAACAGAGCAACTAATGAAAAACTGTTTTTT.

This rearrangement joins TRBV7-8 to TRBJ1-3; D may be TRBD1 (6 bases). Trimming shortened V by 5 bases and J by 0 bases, and 17 bases separated the two germline ends. Looked up from germline, CDR1 is SGHVS and CDR2 is FQNEAQ. CDR3 length equals 17 residues. The CDR3 region has the DNA TGTGCCAGCAGCCTAGGGGGGAAGGGGGACTCTGGAAACACCATATATTTT. Its protein product is CASSLGGKGDSGNTIYF.

This chain links TRBV7-3 with TRBJ1-6; no firm D call. The CDR3 sequence is 13 residues long. V shed 5 bases and J shed 10 bases, with 12 bases lying between them. Germline-derived CDR1 and CDR2 are SGHTA and FQGTGA. CDR3 nucleotide sequence: TGTGCCAGCAGCGCCGCCGGGAGATCACCCCTCCACTTT. This gives the protein CASSAAGRSPLHF.

V and J are TRBV19 and TRBJ2-3; D is unresolved. The V gene lost 1 base and the J gene lost 5 bases, with 7 bases spanning the gap. The CDR3 has 13 residues. The germline V gene has CDR1 LNHDA and CDR2 SQIVND (reference sequence). CDR3 in DNA: TGTGCCAGTAGTATAGGCGCGCGAGATACGCAGTATTTT. Encoded protein: CASSIGARDTQYF.

The chain is built from TRBV4-1 and TRBJ1-3; D might be TRBD1 (5 bases). The V gene's germline CDR1 is MGHRA and CDR2 YSYEKL. CDR3 length: 15 amino acids. Trimming left V 0 bases short and J 0 bases short, with 6 bases between. CDR3 DNA sequence: TGCGCCAGCAGCCAAGAAGACAGCTCTGGAAACACCATATATTTT. This sequence encodes CASSQEDSSGNTIYF.

This chain joins TRBV27 and TRBJ1-5; maybe TRBD1 (5 bases). Germline V gene sequence: CDR1 MNHEY, CDR2 SMNVEV (reference sequence). V was clipped by 5 bases and J by 0 bases, with 11 bases between them. CDR3 length: 15 residues. CDR3 region: CASSNLGGSNQPQHF. The CDR3 region has the DNA TGTGCCAGCAGTAATCTCGGGGGTAGCAATCAGCCCCAGCATTTT.

The chain carries TRBV29-1 and TRBJ1-1, with 9 positions matching TRBD1. CDR1 is SQVTM, CDR2 ANQGSEA, per germline. The CDR3 totals 15 residues. Trimming took 4 bases from V and 3 from J; bases not matched to a gene: 9. CDR3 in amino acids: CSVGGVQGADTEAFF. The CDR3 nucleotides are TGCAGCGTTGGAGGGGTACAGGGGGCTGACACTGAAGCTTTCTTT.

The rearrangement links TRBV30 to TRBJ2-3, with 13 nucleotides matching TRBD2. The CDR3 has 17 residues. V dropped 3 bases and J dropped 6; count of bases not matched to a gene: 12. The germline V gene has CDR1 GTSNPN and CDR2 SVGIG (reference sequence). The DNA for the CDR3 is TGTGCCTGGAGCGTCAGCGACCGGACTAGCGGGAGTGATACGCAGTATTTT. Protein product: CAWSVSDRTSGSDTQYF. The whole variable domain, filled in from reference TRBV30 and TRBJ2-3, reads SQTIHQWPATLVQPVGSPLSLECTVEGTSNPNLYWYRQAAGRGLQLLFYSVGIGQISSEVPQNLSASRPQDRQFILSSKKLLLSDSGFYLCAWSVSDRTSGSDTQYFGPGTRLTVL.

The rearrangement links TRBV7-2 to TRBJ2-3, with D possibly matching TRBD1 (5 bases). The CDR3 runs 17 residues. V lost 1 base and J 0 bases, leaving 14 bases between the germline ends. Germline V CDR1 and CDR2: SGHTA, FQGNSA. The CDR3 loop is CASSLGWGQASTDTQYF. The CDR3 DNA reads TGTGCCAGCAGCTTAGGGTGGGGCCAGGCGAGCACAGATACGCAGTATTTT. Supplemented by reference TRBV7-2 and TRBJ2-3, the full variable domain reads GAGVSQSPSNKVTEKGKDVELRCDPISGHTALYWYRQSLGQGLEFLIYFQGNSAPDKSGLPSDRFSAERTGGSVSTLTIQRTQQEDSAVYLCASSLGWGQASTDTQYFGPGTRLTVL.

V is TRBV13 and J is TRBJ2-3; the D is unclear. Germline V CDR1 and CDR2: PRHDT, FYEKMQ (reference sequence). This CDR3 is built from 11 residues. V dropped 5 bases and J dropped 4 bases, with 4 bases sitting between them. CDR3 sequence reads: CASSQSDTQYF. CDR3 bases: TGTGCCAGCAGCCAGTCAGATACGCAGTATTTT.

The rearrangement uses TRBV19 and TRBJ2-2; TRBD2 aligns across 9 bases. J gave up 4 bases and V 4 bases, and 4 bases lay outside the gene matches. Germline lookup yields CDR1 LNHDA and CDR2 SQIVND (reference sequence). This CDR3 has 15 amino acids. The CDR3 loop is CASSKLAGITGELFF. The CDR3 nucleotides read TGTGCCAGTAGTAAGCTAGCGGGGATCACCGGGGAGCTGTTTTTT.